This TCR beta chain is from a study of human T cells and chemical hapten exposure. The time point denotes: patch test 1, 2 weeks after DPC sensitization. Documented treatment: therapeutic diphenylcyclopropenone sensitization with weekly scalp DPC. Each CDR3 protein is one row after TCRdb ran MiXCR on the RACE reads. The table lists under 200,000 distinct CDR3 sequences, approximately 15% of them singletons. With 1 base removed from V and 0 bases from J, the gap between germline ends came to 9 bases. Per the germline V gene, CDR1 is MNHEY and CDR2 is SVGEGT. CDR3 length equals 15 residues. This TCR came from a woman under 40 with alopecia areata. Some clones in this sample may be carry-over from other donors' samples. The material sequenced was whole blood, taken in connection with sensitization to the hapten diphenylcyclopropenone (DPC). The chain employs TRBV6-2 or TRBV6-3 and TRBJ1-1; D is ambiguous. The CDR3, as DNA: TGTGCCAGCAGTTACTACCGACTTCTGAACACTGAAGCTTTCTTT. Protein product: CASSYYRLLNTEAFF.